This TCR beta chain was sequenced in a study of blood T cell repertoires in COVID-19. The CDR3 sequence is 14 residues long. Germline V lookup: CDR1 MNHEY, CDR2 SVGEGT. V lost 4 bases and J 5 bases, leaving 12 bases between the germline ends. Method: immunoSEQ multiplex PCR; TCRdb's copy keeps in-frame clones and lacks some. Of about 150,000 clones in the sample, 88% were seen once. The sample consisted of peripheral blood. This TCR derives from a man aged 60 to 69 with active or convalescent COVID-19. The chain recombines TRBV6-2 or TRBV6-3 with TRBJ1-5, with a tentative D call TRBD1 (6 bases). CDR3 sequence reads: CASSSRGHYQPQHF. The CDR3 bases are TGTGCCAGCAGTTCCAGGGGCCACTATCAGCCCCAGCATTTT.